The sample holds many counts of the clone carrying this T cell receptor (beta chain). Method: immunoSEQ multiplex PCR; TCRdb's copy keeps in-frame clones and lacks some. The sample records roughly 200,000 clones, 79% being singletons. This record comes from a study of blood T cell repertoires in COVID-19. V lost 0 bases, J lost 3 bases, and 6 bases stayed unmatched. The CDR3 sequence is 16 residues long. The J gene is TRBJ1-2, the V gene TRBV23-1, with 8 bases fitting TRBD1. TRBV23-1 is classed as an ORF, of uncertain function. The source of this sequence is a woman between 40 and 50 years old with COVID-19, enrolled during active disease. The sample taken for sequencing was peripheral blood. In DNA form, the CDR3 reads TGCGCCAGCAGTCAATCTGGACAGGGAGGCGACTATGGCTACACCTTC. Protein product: CASSQSGQGGDYGYTF.